This T cell receptor beta chain was retrieved from a study of blood T cell repertoires in COVID-19 (dated by TCRdb to between 2020 and 2021). Looking at the study overall: The collaborator samples originated in the United States, Italy and Spain and spanned the acute and convalescent phases of COVID-19. The prospective study material was composed of cDNA or gDNA derived from T cells, B-cell-depleted T cells, or PBMCs. Subjects who had been exposed to COVID-19, were actively infected with it, or had recovered from it provided the deeply sampled blood TCRbeta repertoires that made up the dataset. A freely available public database, intended as a resource for researchers studying the immune response to SARS-CoV-2, is where the repertoires were released. The samples were drawn from the first 160 participants of the ongoing ImmuneRACE study and from some 1,300 subjects provided by 6 global collaborators. The sample metadata nearly always contained a de-identified subject ID, COVID-19 status, age in years and sex. Where available, HLA class I and class II types were taken from metadata supplied by the sample provider and were not determined by assay-based typing.

Enrolling through a virtual design, the prospective study's participants ranged in age from roughly 18 to 90 years and lived across about two dozen United States geographic areas. In the prospective study, cohorts were assigned on the basis of participant-reported clinical history obtained from a screening survey and a study questionnaire. ImmuneRACE Cohort 3 recovered participants were defined by two consecutive negative NP/OP PCR tests, healthcare professional clearance, or symptom resolution. Each participant in the prospective study had whole blood, serum and a nasopharyngeal or oropharyngeal swab collected by mobile phlebotomists. Participants in the prospective study had the option to provide additional blood draws and questionnaires over an approximately 2-month period. Blood samples from the prospective study were shipped frozen or at room temperature prior to DNA extraction. A word on this clone: Its antigen specificity is not known. Base qualities are not recorded, but no much larger clone differs from it by a single base.

Trimming removed 4 bases from V and 7 bases from J; the gene matches leave 6 bases unexplained. The CDR3 has 13 amino acids, counting the end cysteine and phenylalanine. Only the CDR3 region is kept as DNA, spanning 39 bases read in frame from base 1. CDR1 SNHLY and CDR2 FYNNEI were looked up in the germline V gene. What the study reported, not specific to this receptor: The quantity of clinical and demographic metadata differed by source and by participant and was supplied without curation.

TCRbeta CDR3 regions were amplified from genomic DNA using the immunoSEQ Assay, a bias-controlled multiplex PCR. The original pipeline was this. Within the assay, amplification of reference gene primers was used to estimate how many nucleated cells each sample contained. Sequence reads were collapsed and filtered to measure the absolute abundance of every unique TCRbeta CDR3 rearrangement. For each sample, productive Simpson clonality was calculated as the square root of Simpson's diversity index across productive rearrangements. TCRdb stores this immuneACCESS table with in-frame sequences only. Part of the clones is absent; in the studies checked, under half of the shortfall reflects unresolved V genes, and no reason is known for the rest. For V, J and clone size, that table is used; D and trimming come from the DNA. The sample yields about 270,000 clones; around 90% were counted once. The top ten constitute around 2.9% of the sample.

This receptor was identified in a woman aged 50 to 65 who had recovered from COVID-19. This receptor chain uses TRBV2 and TRBJ1-2; 7 junctional bases match TRBD1. The specimen was PBMCs or T cells enriched from blood (not recorded which). This receptor carries the CDR3 CASSGTGASGYTF. The DNA sequence follows: TGTGCCAGCAGTGGAACAGGGGCAAGTGGCTACACCTTC. The CDR3, completed at both ends by the reference TRBV2 and TRBJ1-2 genes, gives the full variable domain EPEVTQTPSHQVTQMGQEVILRCVPISNHLYFYWYRQILGQKVEFLVSFYNNEISEKSEIFDDQFSVERPDGSNFTLKIRSTKLEDSAMYFCASSGTGASGYTFGSGTRLTVV.